These 2 T cell receptor beta chains were sequenced from one sample in a study of blood T cell repertoires in COVID-19. The protocol was immunoSEQ multiplex PCR, while the TCRdb copy is restricted to in-frame clones and leaves out a portion. The sample records some 320,000 clones, roughly 90% being singletons. Source material: PBMCs or T cells enriched from blood (not recorded which). The receptors stem from a woman in her 30s who had been exposed to COVID-19.

This sequence joins TRBV6-1 and TRBJ2-7; D may be TRBD2 (5 bases). Trimming removed 2 bases from V and 5 bases from J, with 13 bases in between. CDR3 size: 14 residues. The germline V gene has CDR1 MNHNS and CDR2 SASEGT. The CDR3 protein is CASSETLRGNEQYF. Here the CDR3 DNA reads TGTGCCAGCAGTGAAACCCTCCGAGGGAACGAGCAGTACTTC.

The chain is built from TRBV19 and TRBJ1-5, with unresolved D. Deletions cut 7 bases from V and 0 bases from J, with 13 bases between. Looked up from germline, CDR1 is LNHDA and CDR2 is SQIVND (reference sequence). The CDR3 is 15 amino acids. CDR3 bases: TGTGCCAGTACCCAGGATATATATAGCAATCAGCCCCAGCATTTT. This codes for CASTQDIYSNQPQHF. Looking up the rest from reference TRBV19 and TRBJ1-5 gives the full variable domain: DGGITQSPKYLFRKEGQNVTLSCEQNLNHDAMYWYRQDPGQGLRLIYYSQIVNDFQKGDIAEGYSVSREKKESFPLTVTSAQKNPTAFYLCASTQDIYSNQPQHFGDGTRLSIL.